This T cell receptor beta chain was sequenced in a study of PD-1 blockade in classical Hodgkin lymphoma. V lost 5 bases and J lost 3; bases outside the gene matches: 6. Looked up from germline, CDR1 is SGHTA and CDR2 is FQGNSA. The CDR3 length is 15 residues. Produced via immunoSEQ multiplex PCR; TCRdb's table is partial and in-frame only. The repertoire includes over 60,000 clones, about two thirds of them detected once, and roughly 9.1% sits in the top ten. Each patient relapsed following autologous stem cell transplantation, and prior brentuximab vedotin exposure differed. The best responses consisted of complete response, partial response or progressive disease. Study findings and constraints: Only CD4+ TCR diversity, not CD8+, had risen significantly by C4D1. Diminished baseline TCR diversity has been reported in newly diagnosed patients relative to healthy donors.

Remarks on this clone: What it binds is not known.

The clonotype comes from a human donor with classical Hodgkin lymphoma. Here the sequenced sample was peripheral blood mononuclear cells (PBMCs), taken before the second cycle of nivolumab. This chain uses TRBV7-2 with TRBJ1-3, with TRBD1 matching 8 bases. This chain's CDR3 is CASSRDRGGGNTIYF. As DNA, the CDR3 is TGTGCCAGCAGCCGAGACAGGGGAGGTGGAAACACCATATATTTT.